This T cell receptor (beta chain) was sequenced during a study of T cell clonotyping in hematopoietic cell transplantation. Study-level points and caveats: Graft donor and pretransplant recipient Inverse Simpson Index values predicted broader posttransplant TCR diversity. After transplant, recipient diversity fell while pathologically expanded clonotypes grew through day 180. Without cell sorting, CD4 versus CD8 contributions remain unresolved.

CDR1 and CDR2 from the germline V gene are LGHNA and YNFKEQ. The ends were cut back, 0 bases at V and 6 bases at J, with 6 bases in the middle. This CDR3 spans 13 amino acids. Remarks on this clone: What it binds is not known.

Assay used: immunoSEQ multiplex PCR; TCRdb lists only in-frame clones, some missing. The sample yields about 13,000 clones, approximately 90% seen once. The source of this sequence is a man aged 30-40 years in good health. Some clones in this sample may be carry-over from other donors' samples. The V call is TRBV4-2, the J call TRBJ2-1; possible D gene TRBD2, 6 bases. The specimen was peripheral blood mononuclear cells. CDR3 bases: TGTGCCAGCAGCCAAGAGGGACTCAATGAGCAGTTCTTC. Translating it yields CASSQEGLNEQFF.